This is a list of T cell receptor beta chains from one sample in a study of T cell responses to AZD1222 COVID-19 vaccine. Assay: immunoSEQ multiplex PCR; the TCRdb copy retains only in-frame clones and omits some. The repertoire consists of some 88,000 clones, with roughly nine tenths occurring once and the leading ten covering 5.4%. Sample: peripheral blood, taken 28 days after the second AZD1222 dose. Receptors originate from an adult who received the AZD1222 COVID-19 vaccine. The conserved cysteine and the conserved F or W are not part of the CDR3 here.

V gene	J gene	CDR3 protein
TRBV25-1	TRBJ1-2	ASSEPGQYYGYT
TRBV28	TRBJ2-7	ASSPPGEQY
TRBV5-1	TRBJ1-3	ASSAGTGSLSGNTIY
TRBV5-6	TRBJ1-6	ASSWGAPLSSYNSPLH
TRBV5-4	TRBJ1-6	ASRQEQRSPLH
TRBV3-1/TRBV3-2	TRBJ2-4	ASSSNPGGQNIQY
TRBV5-6	TRBJ1-1	ASSLARQGNTEAF
TRBV2	TRBJ1-2	ASAPNYYGYT
TRBV2	TRBJ1-2	ASSEPKGQDYGYT
TRBV27	TRBJ2-7	ASSPLTGTGVSYEQY
TRBV5-1	TRBJ1-6	ASSVGTGNSPLH
TRBV18	TRBJ1-5	ASSPGGYSGSNQPQH
TRBV3-1/TRBV3-2	TRBJ2-7	ASSQVEGAVQY
TRBV28	TRBJ1-1	ASSLRNTEAF
TRBV5-1	TRBJ1-3	ASSLQGGRNTIY
TRBV7-2	TRBJ1-3	ASRQSSGNTIY
TRBV7-2	TRBJ1-6	ASSSFGRDNSPLH
TRBV5-4	TRBJ1-2	ASSLVGGDGYT
TRBV29-1	TRBJ2-2	SVRGGDTGELF